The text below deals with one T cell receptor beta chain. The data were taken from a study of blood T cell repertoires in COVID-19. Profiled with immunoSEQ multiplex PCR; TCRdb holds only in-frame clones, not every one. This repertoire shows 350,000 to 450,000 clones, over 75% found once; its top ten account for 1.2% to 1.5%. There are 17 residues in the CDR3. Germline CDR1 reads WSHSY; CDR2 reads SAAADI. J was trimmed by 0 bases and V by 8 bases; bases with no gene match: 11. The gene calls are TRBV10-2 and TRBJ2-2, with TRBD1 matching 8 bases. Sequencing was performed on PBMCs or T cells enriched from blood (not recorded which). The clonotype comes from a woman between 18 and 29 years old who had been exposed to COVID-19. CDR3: CASGRRQGSANTGELFF. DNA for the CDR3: TGCGCCAGCGGGAGGCGACAGGGGTCGGCGAACACCGGGGAGCTGTTTTTT.